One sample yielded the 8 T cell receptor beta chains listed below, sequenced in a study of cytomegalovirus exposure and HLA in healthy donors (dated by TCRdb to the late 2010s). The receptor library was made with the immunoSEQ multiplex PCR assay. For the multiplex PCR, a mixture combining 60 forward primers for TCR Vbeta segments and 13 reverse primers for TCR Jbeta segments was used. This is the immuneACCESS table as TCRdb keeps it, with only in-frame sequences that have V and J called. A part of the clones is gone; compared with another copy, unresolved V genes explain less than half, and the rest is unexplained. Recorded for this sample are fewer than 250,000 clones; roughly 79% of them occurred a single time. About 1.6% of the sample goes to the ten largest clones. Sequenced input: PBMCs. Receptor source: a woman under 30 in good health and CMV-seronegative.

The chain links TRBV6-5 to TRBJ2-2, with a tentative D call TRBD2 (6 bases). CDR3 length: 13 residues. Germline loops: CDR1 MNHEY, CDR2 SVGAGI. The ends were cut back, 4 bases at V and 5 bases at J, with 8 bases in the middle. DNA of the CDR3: TGTGCCAGCAGTTTCGGGAGTACCGGGGAGCTGTTTTTT. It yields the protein CASSFGSTGELFF.

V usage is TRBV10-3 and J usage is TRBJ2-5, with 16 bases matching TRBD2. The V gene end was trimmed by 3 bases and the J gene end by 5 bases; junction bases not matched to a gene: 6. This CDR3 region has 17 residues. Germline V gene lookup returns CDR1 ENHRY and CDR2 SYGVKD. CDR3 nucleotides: TGTGCCATCAGTGATTACGGGACTAGCGGGGGGGCTGAGACCCAGTACTTC. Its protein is CAISDYGTSGGAETQYF.

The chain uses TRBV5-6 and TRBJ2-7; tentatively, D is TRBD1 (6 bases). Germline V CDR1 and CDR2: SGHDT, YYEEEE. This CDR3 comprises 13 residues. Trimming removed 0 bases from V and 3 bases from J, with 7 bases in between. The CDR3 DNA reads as TGTGCCAGCAGCTTGGGGACAGTCTACGAGCAGTACTTC. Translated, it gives CASSLGTVYEQYF.

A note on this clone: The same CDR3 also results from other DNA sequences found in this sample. The CDR3 nucleotides are TGTGCCAGCAGTTACTCCAGGGGGCGCGGGGAAAAACTGTTTTTT. Protein sequence: CASSYSRGRGEKLFF. V and J are TRBV6-5 and TRBJ1-4, with TRBD1 matching over 8 bases. CDR1 is MNHEY and CDR2 is SVGAGI in the germline V gene. The V segment lost 0 bases and the J segment 8 bases; nucleotides outside the gene matches: 5. There are 15 residues in the CDR3.

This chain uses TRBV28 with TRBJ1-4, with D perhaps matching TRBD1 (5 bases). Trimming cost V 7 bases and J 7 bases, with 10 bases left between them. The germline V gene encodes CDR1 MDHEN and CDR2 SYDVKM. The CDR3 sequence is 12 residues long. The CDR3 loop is CASKQGSEKLFF. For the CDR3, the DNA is TGTGCCAGCAAGCAGGGAAGTGAAAAACTGTTTTTT.

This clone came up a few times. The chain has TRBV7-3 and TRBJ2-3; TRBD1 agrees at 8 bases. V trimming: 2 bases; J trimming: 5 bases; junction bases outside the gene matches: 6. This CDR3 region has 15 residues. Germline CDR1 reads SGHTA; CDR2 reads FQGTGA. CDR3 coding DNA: TGTGCCAGCAGCTTAGCCAGGACAGGGAGAGATACGCAGTATTTT. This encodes CASSLARTGRDTQYF.

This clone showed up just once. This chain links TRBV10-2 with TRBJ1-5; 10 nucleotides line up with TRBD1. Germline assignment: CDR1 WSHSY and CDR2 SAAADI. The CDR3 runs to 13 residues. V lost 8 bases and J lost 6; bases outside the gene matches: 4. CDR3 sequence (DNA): TGCGCCAGCGGGACAGGGGAGTCTCAGCCCCAGCATTTT. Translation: CASGTGESQPQHF.

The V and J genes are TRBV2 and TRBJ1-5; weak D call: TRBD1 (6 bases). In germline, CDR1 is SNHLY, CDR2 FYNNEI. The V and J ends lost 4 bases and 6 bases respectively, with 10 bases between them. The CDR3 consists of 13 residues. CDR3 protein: CASSGQVGQPQHF. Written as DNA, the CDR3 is TGTGCCAGCAGTGGACAGGTGGGTCAGCCCCAGCATTTT.